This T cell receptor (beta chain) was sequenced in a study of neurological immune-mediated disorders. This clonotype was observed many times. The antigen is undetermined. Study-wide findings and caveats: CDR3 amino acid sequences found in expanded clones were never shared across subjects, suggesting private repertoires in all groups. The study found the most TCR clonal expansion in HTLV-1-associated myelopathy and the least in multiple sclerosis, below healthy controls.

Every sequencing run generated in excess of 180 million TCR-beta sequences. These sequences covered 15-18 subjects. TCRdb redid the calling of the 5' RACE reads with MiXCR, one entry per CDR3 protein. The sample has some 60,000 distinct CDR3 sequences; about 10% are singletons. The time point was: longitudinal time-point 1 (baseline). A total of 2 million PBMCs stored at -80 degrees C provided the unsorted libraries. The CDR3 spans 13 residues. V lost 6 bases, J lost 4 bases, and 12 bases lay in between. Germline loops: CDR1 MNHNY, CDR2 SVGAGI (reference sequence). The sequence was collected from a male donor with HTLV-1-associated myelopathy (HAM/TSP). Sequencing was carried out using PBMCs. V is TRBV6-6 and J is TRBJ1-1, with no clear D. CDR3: CASSPGIVTEAFF. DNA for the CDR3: TGTGCCAGCAGCCCTGGCATCGTCACTGAAGCTTTCTTT.